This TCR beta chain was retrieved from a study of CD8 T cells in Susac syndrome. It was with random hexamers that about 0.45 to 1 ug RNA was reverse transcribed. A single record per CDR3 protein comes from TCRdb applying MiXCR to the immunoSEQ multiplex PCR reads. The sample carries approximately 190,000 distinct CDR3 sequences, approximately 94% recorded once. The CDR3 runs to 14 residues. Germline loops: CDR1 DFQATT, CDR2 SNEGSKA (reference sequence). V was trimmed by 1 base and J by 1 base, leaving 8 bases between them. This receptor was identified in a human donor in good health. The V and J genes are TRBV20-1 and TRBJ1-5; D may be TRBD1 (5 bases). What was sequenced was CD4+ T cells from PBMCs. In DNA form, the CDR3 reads TGCAGTGCTAGAGTTGCAGGGAGCAATCAGCCCCAGCATTTT. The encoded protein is CSARVAGSNQPQHF.